The rows below give T cell receptor beta chains drawn from one sample of a study of cytotoxic CD8 clonotypes in ibrutinib-treated CLL. The assay was immunoSEQ multiplex PCR, and TCRdb's table has in-frame clones only and misses some. The table lists approximately 280,000 clones, around 77% of them singletons, with approximately 5.6% in the top ten. Sequenced here: PBMCs, sampled at disease progression, from a patient treated with ibrutinib. The receptors were sampled from a human donor with chronic lymphocytic leukemia. The CDR3 runs from the conserved cysteine through the conserved F or W. A D gene is named only where the DNA matches it firmly. Rows give clone size only sometimes, using once, few, many, or a class for an expanded clone.

CDR3nt,CDR3aa,abundance,j_gene,v_gene,d_gene
TGTGCCAGCAGCCCTACAGGGGGGTCAGAGACCCAGTACTTC,CASSPTGGSETQYF,NA,TRBJ2-5,TRBV9,TRBD1
TGCAGCGTTGACTCCGGGTACGAGCAGTACTTC,CSVDSGYEQYF,NA,TRBJ2-7,TRBV29-1,NA
TGTGCCAGCAGTTACTCGAGCACGAACACTGAAGCTTTCTTT,CASSYSSTNTEAFF,NA,TRBJ1-1,TRBV6-5,NA
TGTGCCAGCAACCCTCATATTGGGGGGGCCCAGTACTTC,CASNPHIGGAQYF,NA,TRBJ2-5,TRBV28,TRBD2
TGTGCCAGCAGCTTTATGGGACAGGGTACGGGCACTGAAGCTTTCTTT,CASSFMGQGTGTEAFF,NA,TRBJ1-1,TRBV7-2,TRBD1
TGTGCCAGCAGTTACGGCAGGGGGAACACTGAAGCTTTCTTT,CASSYGRGNTEAFF,once,TRBJ1-1,TRBV6-5,NA
TGTGCCAGCAGCTCCCTAGCGGAGTCCTACAATGAGCAGTTCTTC,CASSSLAESYNEQFF,NA,TRBJ2-1,TRBV5-6,TRBD2
TGTGCCAGCAGAAGAGACAGGAGCTACGAGCAGTACTTC,CASRRDRSYEQYF,NA,TRBJ2-7,TRBV27,NA
TGTGCCAGCAGTACAGAGGCCGGGGAGCTGTTTTTT,CASSTEAGELFF,NA,TRBJ2-2,TRBV2,NA
TGTGCTAGTGGTTTGGATGATAGCCCACAAGAGACCCAGTACTTC,CASGLDDSPQETQYF,NA,TRBJ2-5,TRBV12-5,NA
TGTGCCAGCAGCTTACGGGGGAACTATGGCTACACCTTC,CASSLRGNYGYTF,NA,TRBJ1-2,TRBV5-4,NA
TGCGCCAGCAGCCAAACCACAGGGAAGTTAGGCAATCAGCCCCAGCATTTT,CASSQTTGKLGNQPQHF,NA,TRBJ1-5,TRBV4-3,NA
TGTGCCAGCAGCTTGGCGGGACCCAACTATGGCTACACCTTC,CASSLAGPNYGYTF,NA,TRBJ1-2,TRBV5-4,NA
TGTGCCAGCAGCTTGACAGGGTACGGCAATGAGCAGTTCTTC,CASSLTGYGNEQFF,NA,TRBJ2-1,TRBV5-6,NA
TGTGCCAGCGTCCTTCTGGACAGAGTGGACTTC,CASVLLDRVDF,NA,TRBJ2-4,TRBV2,NA
TGCGCCAGCAGCTTACTTCCAGGCTCCTACAATGAGCAGTTCTTC,CASSLLPGSYNEQFF,few,TRBJ2-1,TRBV5-1,NA
TGTGCCAGCTCACCGTACGGGACGCCCTACGAGCAGTACTTC,CASSPYGTPYEQYF,few,TRBJ2-7,TRBV18,NA
TGTGCCAGCAAATTACAGGGAAGACATGGCTACACCTTC,CASKLQGRHGYTF,many,TRBJ1-2,TRBV2,NA
TGTGCCAGCAGCGGGAGCCGACAGGGGCGTTCTGAAGCTTTCTTT,CASSGSRQGRSEAFF,NA,TRBJ1-1,TRBV6-4,TRBD1
TGTGCCAGCAGGCCGGGGAGCGGGATAATCTACGAGCAGTACTTC,CASRPGSGIIYEQYF,NA,TRBJ2-7,TRBV6-5,TRBD2
TGTGCCAGCAAGACAGGGGGCTCCTACGAGCAGTACTTC,CASKTGGSYEQYF,NA,TRBJ2-7,TRBV6-5,TRBD1
TGTGCCAGCAGCTTACCCAACAGGGGGGGCTACGAGCAGTACTTC,CASSLPNRGGYEQYF,NA,TRBJ2-7,TRBV7-2,NA
TGTGCCAGCAGCTTAGGCGGAGTTTTGGCCGAGCAGTACTTC,CASSLGGVLAEQYF,NA,TRBJ2-7,TRBV7-7,NA
TGTGCCAGCAGTGAACTGGCCCATTCCTACGAGCAGTACTTC,CASSELAHSYEQYF,NA,TRBJ2-7,TRBV6-1,NA
TGCGCCAGCAGCTCCCTCCGGGCCTTGGGTGACGAGCAGTACTTC,CASSSLRALGDEQYF,NA,TRBJ2-7,TRBV5-1,NA
TGTGCCAGCGGGATTACAGGGGTGTTCGCCAACGTCCTGACTTTC,CASGITGVFANVLTF,NA,TRBJ2-6,TRBV6-5,TRBD1
TGTGCCAGCAGCCACTTGGGACTAGCGGGAGGCGAGCAGTACTTC,CASSHLGLAGGEQYF,many,TRBJ2-7,TRBV14,TRBD2
TGTGCCAGCAGTGACTCTGCCCCTAAAGAGACCCAGCCCCAGCATTTT,CASSDSAPKETQPQHF,NA,TRBJ1-5,TRBV6-4,NA
TGTGCCAGCAGCCAGTCGGGCAGAAAAAGATTGAACACTGAAGCTTTCTTT,CASSQSGRKRLNTEAFF,NA,TRBJ1-1,TRBV14,NA
TGTGCCATCTCCCGGCAGGACAACTATGGCTACACCTTC,CAISRQDNYGYTF,once,TRBJ1-2,TRBV10-3,NA
TGTGCTAGTGTCGACTGGAATGAGCAGTTCTTC,CASVDWNEQFF,NA,TRBJ2-1,TRBV12-5,NA
TGTGCCAGCAGCCAATACAGGGGGCAGGGCTATGGCTACACCTTC,CASSQYRGQGYGYTF,NA,TRBJ1-2,TRBV7-2,TRBD1
TGTGCCAGCAGCTCCTTAGCGGGGGGCGCGGATACGCAGTATTTT,CASSSLAGGADTQYF,NA,TRBJ2-3,TRBV7-6,TRBD2
TGTGCCAGCAGTTTTATTACTAGTTACGAAAAACTGTTTTTT,CASSFITSYEKLFF,NA,TRBJ1-4,TRBV28,NA
TGTGCCAGCAGTTACAGGGGAGGCAGTCAGCCCCAGCATTTT,CASSYRGGSQPQHF,NA,TRBJ1-5,TRBV6-5,NA
TGTGCCAGCAACCCGACAGGGTCTGGAAACACCATATATTTT,CASNPTGSGNTIYF,NA,TRBJ1-3,TRBV9,TRBD1
TGTGCCAGCAGCCCCCCTGGAAACACCATATATTTT,CASSPPGNTIYF,few,TRBJ1-3,TRBV5-5,NA
TGTGCCACCAGAGAACCGGGACGCTACGAGCAGTACTTC,CATREPGRYEQYF,NA,TRBJ2-7,TRBV15,NA
TGTGCCAGCAGCCCATGGACACCAGGGGGGCAGTACTTC,CASSPWTPGGQYF,NA,TRBJ2-7,TRBV7-8,TRBD1
TGTGCCAGCAGCATTCGACGGACGGAGAGCTCCTACGAGCAGTACTTC,CASSIRRTESSYEQYF,NA,TRBJ2-7,TRBV7-8,NA
TGTGCCAGCAGTTGGCCGGGACTAGCGGGGGCAGAGACCCAGTACTTC,CASSWPGLAGAETQYF,few,TRBJ2-5,TRBV28,TRBD2
TGTGCCAGCAGCCCTGGACAGGGGTCACCGCCCCAGCATTTT,CASSPGQGSPPQHF,NA,TRBJ1-5,TRBV28,TRBD1
TGTGCCATCAGTTCCGGGACAGGGTCCTGGAGCGGGGAGCTGTTTTTT,CAISSGTGSWSGELFF,few,TRBJ2-2,TRBV10-3,TRBD1